This T cell receptor beta chain is drawn from a study of regulatory T cells in long-lasting Graves disease. iRepertoire HTBI primers and Arm-PCR of CDR3 regions built TCR beta libraries. Per the original methods: Overall, samples carried around 68 TRBV and 14 TRBJ segments. TCRdb called the multiplex PCR reads again in MiXCR, with one record for every CDR3 protein. The V and J calls were not made by the authors but by TCRdb's processing. This sample has over 350,000 distinct CDR3 sequences, with approximately 15% found just once. Time point given: newly diagnosed GD, antithyroid drugs for less than 3 months. The TCR library used RNA extracted from PBMCs. The V gene lost 0 bases and the J gene lost 4 bases, with 6 bases spanning the gap. CDR3 length: 14 residues. The data also belong to a second study, concerning T cells in Graves' hyperthyroidism and ophthalmopathy.

This sample comprised peripheral blood mononuclear cells (PBMCs), obtained at new diagnosis, from a patient treated with antithyroid drugs. The chain couples TRBV12-3 or TRBV12-4 to TRBJ2-2; no firm D call. This receptor was obtained from a woman in her thirties or forties with Graves disease. The CDR3, as DNA: TGTGCCAGCAGTTTAGCGCGCGTCACCGGGGAGCTGTTTTTT. As protein: CASSLARVTGELFF.